What follows are 28 T cell receptor beta chains derived from one specimen sequenced in a study of T cell responses to AZD1222 COVID-19 vaccine. Measured with immunoSEQ multiplex PCR; TCRdb has only the in-frame clones, and not every one. The data contain just under 150,000 clones, over 75% of them singletons. The sequencing used peripheral blood, collected 28 days after the second dose of the MenACWY control vaccine. The receptors stem from an adult who received the MenACWY meningococcal vaccine as a control.

The CDR3 is CASSLIGGGLGTQYF. The CDR3 bases are TGTGCCAGCAGCTTAATCGGGGGTGGGTTGGGGACCCAGTACTTC. The rearrangement uses TRBV7-2 and TRBJ2-5, with D maybe TRBD2 (6 bases). CDR3 length: 15 residues. Germline CDR1 SGHTA, CDR2 FQGNSA. V was clipped by 2 bases and J by 7 bases, with 17 bases between them.

Only one count was recorded for this clone. This chain joins TRBV2 and TRBJ2-3; D gene uncertain. V lost 5 bases, J lost 2 bases, and 5 bases lay in between. Germline V CDR1 and CDR2: SNHLY, FYNNEI. The CDR3 runs to 12 residues. CDR3 protein: CASSRNTDTQYF. CDR3 DNA sequence: TGTGCCAGCAGTAGAAACACAGATACGCAGTATTTT.

The chain has TRBV18 and TRBJ2-7; 7 bases agree with TRBD1. The CDR3 is made up of 14 amino acids. Trimming removed 3 bases from V and 5 bases from J; junction bases left unmatched: 7. CDR1 and CDR2 from the germline V gene are KGHSH and LQKENI. CDR3 DNA: TGTGCCAGCTCACCGGCAGGGGGTTATGACGAGCAGTACTTC. This codes for CASSPAGGYDEQYF.

The rearrangement joins TRBV7-3 to TRBJ2-3; no firm D call. V lost 5 bases and J lost 1, with 16 bases in between. Looked up from germline, CDR1 is SGHTA and CDR2 is FQGTGA. The CDR3 has 16 residues. The CDR3 here is CASSPLATPGTDTQYF. As DNA, the CDR3 is TGTGCCAGCAGCCCCCTGGCGACACCGGGCACAGATACGCAGTATTTT.

The chain is built from TRBV5-8 and TRBJ2-7, with TRBD1 matching over 9 bases. V lost 4 bases, J lost 3 bases, and 5 bases stayed unmatched. Looked up from germline, CDR1 is SGHTS and CDR2 is YDEGEE. CDR3 size: 14 residues. CDR3 loop: CASSRRDRDYEQYF. CDR3 nucleotides: TGTGCCAGCAGCCGCAGGGACAGGGACTACGAGCAGTACTTC.

This sequence joins TRBV5-4 and TRBJ2-3; 9 nucleotides line up with TRBD1. This CDR3 is 14 amino acids long. Unmatched junction bases numbered 4, after V lost 3 bases and J lost 5 bases. Per the germline V gene, CDR1 is SGHNT and CDR2 is YYREEE (reference sequence). CDR3 loop: CASSYGTGLDTQYF. DNA for the CDR3: TGTGCCAGCAGCTACGGGACAGGGCTAGATACGCAGTATTTT.

V is TRBV29-1 and J is TRBJ2-1; D unclear. Germline-derived CDR1 and CDR2 are SQVTM and ANQGSEA. Trimming pared 2 bases from V and 6 bases from J, leaving 17 bases between. The CDR3 sequence is 15 residues long. CDR3 protein: CSVEPDLAVSNEQFF. The CDR3, as DNA: TGCAGCGTTGAACCGGACCTGGCGGTTTCCAATGAGCAGTTCTTC.

The chain joins TRBV28 to TRBJ1-5; 8 nucleotides agree with TRBD1. The CDR3 has 12 amino acids. Per germline, CDR1 MDHEN and CDR2 SYDVKM. Trimming cost V 11 bases and J 4 bases; bases outside gene matches: 4. CDR3: CAGQGGNQPQHF. Here the CDR3 DNA reads TGTGCCGGACAGGGTGGAAATCAGCCCCAGCATTTT.

The chain joins TRBV7-3 to TRBJ2-7, with 11 bases lining up with TRBD1. The J segment lost 0 bases and the V segment lost 7 bases, leaving 14 bases of the junction unmatched. The CDR3 sequence is 18 residues long. Germline-derived CDR1 and CDR2 are SGHTA and FQGTGA. The CDR3 loop reads CASTRDRGTLINSYEQYF. CDR3 sequence (DNA): TGTGCCAGCACCCGGGACAGGGGGACACTCATCAACTCCTACGAGCAGTACTTC.

The chain uses TRBV7-8 and TRBJ2-5, with no clear D. Germline loops: CDR1 SGHVS, CDR2 FQNEAQ. This CDR3 is built from 15 residues. V gave up 5 bases and J gave up 4 bases, with 17 bases separating them. The CDR3 bases are TGTGCCAGCAGCCTGATGAGAGCGATGGGAGAGACCCAGTACTTC. Protein product: CASSLMRAMGETQYF.

V gene TRBV12-5 combines with J gene TRBJ1-2; the D gene is possibly TRBD1 (5 bases). The ends were cut back, 5 bases at V and 4 bases at J, with 11 bases in the middle. CDR1 is LGHNT, CDR2 FRNRAP, per germline. The CDR3 is 13 amino acids. Here the CDR3 DNA reads TGTGCTAGTGGTCCCCGGACAAGCTATGGCTACACCTTC. Amino acids: CASGPRTSYGYTF. Supplemented by reference TRBV12-5 and TRBJ1-2, the full variable domain reads DARVTQTPRHKVTEMGQEVTMRCQPILGHNTVFWYRQTMMQGLELLAYFRNRAPLDDSGMPKDRFSAEMPDATLATLKIQPSEPRDSAVYFCASGPRTSYGYTFGSGTRLTVV.

This chain links TRBV7-2 with TRBJ1-2, with D possibly TRBD1 on 5 matching bases. Germline V gene lookup returns CDR1 SGHTA and CDR2 FQGNSA. CDR3 length: 13 amino acids. V lost 0 bases to trimming and J lost 7 bases, with 9 bases between them. CDR3 loop: CASSLARGRGYTF. For the CDR3, the DNA is TGTGCCAGCAGCTTAGCGCGGGGCCGTGGCTACACCTTC.

The J gene is TRBJ2-7, the V gene TRBV5-5; 7 bases map to TRBD1. The trim removed 0 bases at V and 3 bases at J, leaving 6 bases unmatched. Germline CDR1 and CDR2: SGHKS and YYEKEE (reference sequence). This CDR3 region has 15 residues. The CDR3 DNA is TGTGCCAGCAGCTTGGCCGGGTCAGGGGGCTACGAGCAGTACTTC. Translation gives CASSLAGSGGYEQYF.

The J gene is TRBJ1-2, the V gene TRBV27; D perhaps matches TRBD1 (5 bases). Trimming removed 11 bases from V and 5 bases from J, with 15 bases in between. This CDR3 has 12 amino acids. Germline V gene lookup returns CDR1 MNHEY and CDR2 SMNVEV (reference sequence). The CDR3 spells CALGRPGYGYTF. The CDR3 region has the DNA TGTGCCCTTGGGAGGCCAGGGTATGGCTACACCTTC.

This chain joins TRBV11-3 and TRBJ1-5; weak D call: TRBD1 (5 bases). The CDR3 loop spans 15 amino acids. V was trimmed by 1 base and J by 4 bases, leaving 11 bases between them. Germline V CDR1 and CDR2: SGHNT, YENEEA. This chain's CDR3 is CASSLGGSSNQPQHF. The CDR3 region has the DNA TGTGCCAGCAGCTTAGGGGGCAGCTCAAATCAGCCCCAGCATTTT.

The gene calls are TRBV9 and TRBJ1-6; D gene unclear. Trimming left V 0 bases short and J 9 bases short, with 16 bases between. The germline gives CDR1 SGDLS, CDR2 YYNGEE. The CDR3 runs to 16 residues. The CDR3, as DNA: TGTGCCAGCAGCGTAGGTAATACCCACGGAGGTTCACCCCTCCACTTT. Its protein product is CASSVGNTHGGSPLHF.

This clone has just a few counts. The chain couples TRBV4-3 to TRBJ1-6, with D unclear. The V end was cut by 0 bases, the J end by 16 bases, with 13 bases between. CDR3 length equals 13 residues. The germline V gene has CDR1 LGHNA and CDR2 YSLEER. This CDR3 is CASSQDRTVGLHF. CDR3 coding DNA: TGCGCCAGCAGCCAAGATCGAACTGTGGGGCTCCACTTT.

The chain recombines TRBV9 with TRBJ2-7; no firm D call. The CDR3 has 17 residues. V was shortened by 0 bases and J by 0 bases, with 16 bases between the two germline ends. The germline V gene has CDR1 SGDLS and CDR2 YYNGEE. CDR3 bases: TGTGCCAGCAGCGTAGGGTTCTACGTGGAGAGCTCCTACGAGCAGTACTTC. The encoded protein is CASSVGFYVESSYEQYF.

The sample holds many counts of this clone. This rearrangement joins TRBV28 to TRBJ1-1; D may be TRBD1 (6 bases). The CDR3 has 13 amino acids. V gave up 7 bases and J gave up 2 bases, with 11 bases separating them. Germline-derived CDR1 and CDR2 are MDHEN and SYDVKM. The CDR3, as DNA: TGTGCCAGCAAACAGGGCCGAAACACTGAAGCTTTCTTT. It translates to CASKQGRNTEAFF.

V gene TRBV28 combines with J gene TRBJ1-1; possibly TRBD1 for D (6 bases). This CDR3 spans 14 amino acids. V was trimmed by 3 bases and J by 4 bases, leaving 12 bases between them. CDR1 is MDHEN and CDR2 is SYDVKM in the germline V gene. The CDR3 spells CASSFLGGSTEAFF. DNA for the CDR3: TGTGCCAGCAGTTTCCTCGGGGGCAGCACTGAAGCTTTCTTT. The variable domain in full, with the rest retrieved from reference TRBV28 and TRBJ1-1, is DVKVTQSSRYLVKRTGEKVFLECVQDMDHENMFWYRQDPGLGLRLIYFSYDVKMKEKGDIPEGYSVSREKKERFSLILESASTNQTSMYLCASSFLGGSTEAFFGQGTRLTVV.

V usage is TRBV5-8 and J usage is TRBJ2-3; 9 bases agree with TRBD1. With 4 bases clipped from V and 7 bases from J, the junction kept 13 bases outside the gene matches. Germline V gene data show CDR1 as SGHTS and CDR2 as YDEGEE. The CDR3 spans 16 residues. CDR3 sequence: CASSAGRDRASYTQYF. CDR3 DNA: TGTGCCAGCAGCGCGGGTCGGGACAGGGCCTCATATACGCAGTATTTT. Full variable domain (remainder filled in from reference TRBV5-8 and TRBJ2-3): EAGVTQSPTHLIKTRGQQATLRCSPISGHTSVYWYQQALGLGLQFLLWYDEGEERNRGNFPPRFSGRQFPNYSSELNVNALELEDSALYLCASSAGRDRASYTQYFGPGTRLTVL.

DNA for the CDR3: TGTGCCAGCAGCTTCAGGCTAGCGGGAAATGAGCAGTTCTTC. It specifies CASSFRLAGNEQFF. This chain links TRBV12-1 with TRBJ2-1; TRBD2 is taken as the D call from the table, unchecked against the DNA. TRBV12-1 corresponds to a pseudogene. The CDR3 totals 14 residues.

The chain uses TRBV11-2 and TRBJ1-5, with 9 bases matching TRBD1. J lost 4 bases, V lost 3 bases, and 4 bases had no gene match. CDR1 is SGHAT, CDR2 FQNNGV, per germline. There are 15 residues in the CDR3. Here the CDR3 reads CASSFATGGNQPQHF. In nucleotides, the CDR3 is TGTGCCAGCAGCTTCGCGACAGGGGGAAATCAGCCCCAGCATTTT.

This chain uses TRBV12-3 or TRBV12-4 with TRBJ2-5; D gene unclear. The CDR3 runs to 13 residues. The V end lost 3 bases, the J end lost 3 bases, and 8 bases lay between the germline ends. CDR3 sequence: CASSFPAEETQYF. The CDR3 coding sequence is TGTGCCAGCAGTTTCCCCGCTGAAGAGACCCAGTACTTC.

J is TRBJ1-6 and V is TRBV19; tentative D call: TRBD1 (6 bases). Germline V gives CDR1 LNHDA, CDR2 SQIVND (reference sequence). Trimming took off 7 bases at V and 7 bases at J, with 14 bases between the two ends. The CDR3 runs 14 residues. The chain's CDR3 is CASNPKQGNSPLHF. CDR3 sequence (DNA): TGTGCCAGTAACCCTAAACAGGGAAATTCACCCCTCCACTTT.

The chain is built from TRBV25-1 and TRBJ1-1; no clear D. The germline V gene has CDR1 MGHDK and CDR2 SYGVNS. The length of the CDR3 is 12 residues. Trimming shortened V by 7 bases and J by 1 base, and 7 bases separated the two germline ends. The CDR3 sequence is CASKRGNTEAFF. The CDR3, as DNA: TGTGCCAGCAAACGCGGGAACACTGAAGCTTTCTTT.

The chain has TRBV4-2 and TRBJ2-2; D is possibly TRBD2 (7 bases). The CDR3 is made up of 17 amino acids. Germline V gene data show CDR1 as LGHNA and CDR2 as YNFKEQ. The V end was cut by 0 bases, the J end by 4 bases, with 15 bases between. DNA for the CDR3: TGTGCCAGCAGCCAAGAGGCTACGGGGGGCGTCACCGGGGAGCTGTTTTTT. Its protein is CASSQEATGGVTGELFF.

The gene calls are TRBV9 and TRBJ2-2; the D gene is possibly TRBD2 (5 bases). V lost 3 bases, J lost 3 bases, and 15 bases lay in between. The CDR3 runs 16 residues. Germline-derived CDR1 and CDR2 are SGDLS and YYNGEE. The CDR3 region is CASSARRGLDTGELFF. CDR3 DNA: TGTGCCAGCAGCGCCCGAAGAGGGCTGGACACCGGGGAGCTGTTTTTT.